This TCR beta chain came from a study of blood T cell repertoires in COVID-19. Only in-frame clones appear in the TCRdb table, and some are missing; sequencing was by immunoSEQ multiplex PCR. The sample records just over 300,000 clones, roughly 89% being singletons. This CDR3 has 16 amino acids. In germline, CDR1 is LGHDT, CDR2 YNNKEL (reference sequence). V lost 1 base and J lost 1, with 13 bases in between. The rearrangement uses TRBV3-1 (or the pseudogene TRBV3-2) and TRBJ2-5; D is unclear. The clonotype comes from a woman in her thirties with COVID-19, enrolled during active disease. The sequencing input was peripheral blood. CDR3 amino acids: CASSQGRRLSQETQYF. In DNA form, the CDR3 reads TGTGCCAGCAGCCAAGGAAGAAGACTTTCCCAAGAGACCCAGTACTTC.